This TCR beta chain stems from a study of cytomegalovirus exposure and HLA in healthy donors. V lost 0 bases and J 2 bases, leaving 4 bases between the germline ends. The CDR3 is 13 amino acids. CDR1 and CDR2 (germline): MGHDK, SYGVNS. Vbeta (60) and Jbeta (13) primers were used in the PCR. TCRdb's copy holds only in-frame clones and misses some; the assay was immunoSEQ multiplex PCR. The table includes about 170,000 clones, approximately 81% detected once. This rearrangement joins TRBV25-1 to TRBJ1-2, with D unresolved. This receptor was identified in a man aged 30-40 years in good health and CMV-seropositive. The sequencing sample was made of PBMCs. CDR3 region: CASSEYGNYGYTF. The CDR3 nucleotides are TGTGCCAGCAGTGAATACGGGAACTATGGCTACACCTTC.